These 3 T cell receptor beta chains were all obtained from the same sample, sequenced in a study of naive and memory T cell subsets. The beta constant-region primer was an equimolar mix of two oligonucleotides covering TRBC1 and TRBC2. Ligated cDNA was amplified by four rounds of PCR with nested alpha and beta constant-region primers and SP2. TCRdb fed the UMI-ligation and nested PCR reads into MiXCR, producing one record per CDR3 protein. The sample holds over 90,000 distinct CDR3 sequences; approximately 10% are singletons and the top ten take just over 0.13%. These TCRs are of unknown antigen specificity. General observations from the study: A few larger clonotypes appeared in naive repertoires, especially CD8, possibly memory cells re-expressing CD45RA.

The sequenced sample consisted of naive CD4+ T cells from blood. The source of these receptors is a human donor in good health.

This rearrangement joins TRBV7-9 to TRBJ1-1, with TRBD1 matching 9 bases. Unmatched junction bases numbered 7, after V lost 5 bases and J lost 3 bases. The CDR3 length is 15 residues. Germline V gene sequence: CDR1 SEHNR, CDR2 FQNEAQ (reference sequence). CDR3 in DNA: TGTGCCAGCAGCAGCACAGGGGGCCGGGACACTGAAGCTTTCTTT. Its translation is CASSSTGGRDTEAFF.

This clonotype has at least ten counts. V usage is TRBV5-1 and J usage is TRBJ2-1; 10 nucleotides align to TRBD1. Per germline, CDR1 SGHRS and CDR2 YFSETQ. The CDR3 is made up of 14 amino acids. With 5 bases clipped from V and 4 bases from J, the junction kept 3 bases outside the gene matches. DNA of the CDR3: TGCGCCAGCAGTCCGGGACAGGGGTACAATGAGCAGTTCTTC. Translation gives CASSPGQGYNEQFF.

This clonotype has a handful of counts. The rearrangement joins TRBV6-6 to TRBJ1-1; D uncertain. This CDR3 has 11 amino acids. The V gene's germline CDR1 is MNHNY and CDR2 SVGAGI (reference sequence). V was clipped by 6 bases and J by 10 bases, with 12 bases between them. The DNA of the CDR3 is TGTGCCAGCAGCCGGGAACGGGTAGCTTTCTTT. It encodes CASSRERVAFF.